Given below is one T cell receptor beta chain in context. This clone's antigen is unknown. No base quality values were provided; no much bigger clone lies one nucleotide off. Lymph node samples came from the axillary draining lymph nodes of breast cancer patients. The germline V gene sets CDR1 to SGHNT and CDR2 to YENEEA. V lost 8 bases and J lost 5 bases, and the count of bases not matched to a germline gene is 10. The CDR3 runs 15 residues from the cysteine to the phenylalanine. CDR3 DNA is the only sequence kept; it has 45 bases, read in frame from the first base. The record originates from a study of breast tumors, draining lymph nodes, adjacent tissues (TCRdb year 2016). About the study as a whole: In breast cancer patients, the study compared the TCR beta repertoires of tumor, adjacent nontumor tissue and axillary lymph nodes. The study was designed to assess the relationships and possible T-cell exchange between tumor, surrounding tissue and draining lymph node repertoires in human breast cancer. General study outcomes and caveats: Tumor T-cell repertoires showed less diversity than lymph node repertoires and more diversity than nontumor tissue repertoires, and tumor T-cell repertoires showed preferential V and J gene usage. The data were considered consistent with most tumor T cells being derived from the lymph node and subsequently expanding within tumor tissue. Rather than being directly demonstrated, the conclusion that tumor T cells originate in lymph nodes was presented as consistent with a hypothesis. Tumor and nontumor tissue repertoires were found to be significantly more similar in luminal-like than in basal-like breast cancer.

Sequencing relied on an Illumina HiSeq 2000. TCR beta chain libraries were generated through multiplex PCR amplification. The amplified TCR beta chain products were analyzed by high-throughput sequencing. In TCRdb, the public reads were trimmed at Q25 with fastp and aligned with MiXCR, with productive beta chains retained. Each CDR3 protein gets just one entry, which takes the most common genes and DNA from the rows behind it. The sample records some 230,000 distinct CDR3 sequences, nearly 35% of which are singletons. 3% to 4% of the sample belongs to the ten largest clones. The clonotype comes from a female donor with breast cancer. Some clones in this sample may be carry-over from other donors' samples. The sample consisted of axillary lymph node tissue. The chain couples TRBV11-3 to TRBJ2-4, with TRBD2 identical over 9 junction bases. This receptor has the CDR3 CASRGRGGRENIQYF. The nucleotide sequence reads TGTGCCAGCCGAGGGCGGGGGGGCCGAGAAAACATTCAGTACTTC.